The TCR beta chain described here comes from a study of identical twins. Ten or more counts support this clonotype. Its antigen is unknown. The study, taken as a whole, reports: High-abundance cord blood beta clonotypes had fewer insertions; memory repertoires showed none.

TCRdb redid the calling of the 5' RACE reads with MiXCR, one entry per CDR3 protein. The data show some 500,000 distinct CDR3 sequences, with 13% to 15% seen just once and 0.4% to 0.55% held by the top ten. The CDR3 length is 15 residues. V was clipped by 5 bases and J by 0 bases; unmatched bases: 5. Germline lookup yields CDR1 MNHNS and CDR2 SASEGT. This sample was shared with a second study, whose subject was yellow fever vaccine responses in identical twins. According to that study: Twin vaccine T cell responses reportedly seemed partly convergent, partly personalized.

The material sequenced was CD4+ T cells sorted from blood. This chain links TRBV6-1 with TRBJ1-1, with TRBD1 identical over 8 bases. The TCR comes from a woman in her late teens or twenties in good health. CDR3 sequence reads: CASSPGTGLNTEAFF. CDR3 nucleotides: TGTGCCAGCAGTCCCGGGACAGGATTGAACACTGAAGCTTTCTTT.